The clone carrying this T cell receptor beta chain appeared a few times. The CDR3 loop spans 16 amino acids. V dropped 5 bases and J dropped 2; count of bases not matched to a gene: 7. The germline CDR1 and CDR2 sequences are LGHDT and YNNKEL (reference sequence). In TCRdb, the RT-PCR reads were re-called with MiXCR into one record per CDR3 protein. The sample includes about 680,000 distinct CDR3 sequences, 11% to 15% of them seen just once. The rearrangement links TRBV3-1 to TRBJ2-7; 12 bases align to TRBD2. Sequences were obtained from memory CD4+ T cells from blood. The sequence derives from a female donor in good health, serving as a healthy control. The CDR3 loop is CASSDITSGRPYEQYF. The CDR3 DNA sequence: TGTGCCAGCAGCGATATTACTAGCGGGAGGCCCTACGAGCAGTACTTC.